The rows below give T cell receptor beta chains drawn from one sample of a study of persistence of HIV-infected CD4 T cells. The method was immunoSEQ multiplex PCR; TCRdb's version includes in-frame clones alone and lacks a portion of them. The sample includes under 15,000 clones, roughly 70% of them seen just once. These receptors' antigens are unknown. Sequenced here: CD4+ T cells sorted from PBMCs after 18-hour stimulation, sampled from a patient who received antiretroviral therapy. The receptors were sampled from an adult man with HIV who was CMV-seropositive. Each CDR3 is given with its conserved first and last residue. A D gene is named only where the DNA matches it firmly. Clone size is shown for a subset of rows, as once, few, many or a class of expanded clone.

j_gene	d_gene	v_gene	abundance	CDR3aa	CDR3nt
TRBJ1-1	-	TRBV2	once	CASRENPLMNTEAFF	TGTGCCAGCAGAGAGAACCCTCTAATGAACACTGAAGCTTTCTTT
TRBJ1-1	TRBD1	TRBV5-1	-	CASTPGLGGLNTEAFF	TGCGCCAGCACCCCGGGACTAGGGGGCCTGAACACTGAAGCTTTCTTT
TRBJ1-4	-	TRBV18	-	CASSLQGGDEKLFF	TGTGCCAGCTCATTACAGGGAGGAGATGAAAAACTGTTTTTT
TRBJ2-2	TRBD2	TRBV12-5	-	CASGLGGGAGELFF	TGTGCTAGTGGTTTAGGCGGGGGGGCCGGGGAGCTGTTTTTT
TRBJ2-7	TRBD2	TRBV28	medium-sized	CASSSPLSGGIVYEQYF	TGTGCCAGCAGTTCCCCCTTAAGCGGGGGGATAGTCTACGAGCAGTACTTC
TRBJ1-6	TRBD1	TRBV9	-	CASSVASPGQGYSPLHF	TGTGCCAGCAGCGTAGCCTCACCGGGACAGGGGTATTCACCCCTCCACTTT
TRBJ1-5	-	TRBV2	-	CASSENGISNQPQHF	TGTGCCAGCAGTGAAAACGGTATTAGCAATCAGCCCCAGCATTTT
TRBJ2-7	-	TRBV12-3/TRBV12-4	few	CASSLTWEQYF	TGTGCCAGCAGCCTTACCTGGGAGCAGTACTTC
TRBJ1-2	-	TRBV2	-	CASSLLTYGYTF	TGTGCCAGCAGTCTCCTGACCTATGGCTACACCTTC
TRBJ1-6	-	TRBV28	-	CASSLLQNSPLHF	TGTGCCAGCAGTTTGCTTCAAAATTCACCCCTCCACTTT
TRBJ2-1	-	TRBV11-3	-	CASSLGLDFYDNEQFF	TGTGCCAGCAGCTTAGGGCTAGATTTCTACGACAATGAGCAGTTCTTC
TRBJ2-7	-	TRBV29-1	-	CSVDGTGSHEQYF	TGCAGCGTTGACGGAACAGGGAGCCACGAGCAGTACTTC
TRBJ2-7	-	TRBV5-1	medium-sized	CASSLVLRTEAYEQYF	TGCGCCAGCAGCTTGGTTTTGCGGACAGAGGCCTACGAGCAGTACTTC
TRBJ2-7	-	TRBV12-3/TRBV12-4	once	CASSTTGSNQYF	TGTGCCAGCAGCACAACAGGGTCAAATCAGTACTTC
TRBJ2-7	-	TRBV23-1	few	CASRLRAPSTEQYF	TGCGCCAGCAGACTTAGGGCACCGTCGACCGAGCAGTACTTC
TRBJ2-3	-	TRBV19	-	CASSIRPKRASTDTQYF	TGTGCCAGTAGTATTAGACCTAAGCGTGCCAGCACAGATACGCAGTATTTT
TRBJ1-1	TRBD1	TRBV11-2	-	CASSLEIPGQGAKTEAFF	TGTGCCAGCAGCTTAGAGATCCCGGGACAGGGGGCGAAGACTGAAGCTTTCTTT
TRBJ2-7	-	TRBV6-1	-	CASSEEGKQYF	TGTGCCAGCAGTGAAGAGGGAAAGCAGTACTTC
TRBJ2-3	-	TRBV5-1	-	CASSLMAGADTQYF	TGCGCCAGCAGCTTGATGGCGGGGGCTGATACGCAGTATTTT
TRBJ2-1	-	TRBV15	-	CATSRAFGRSPFF	TGTGCCACCAGCAGAGCGTTTGGCAGGTCGCCGTTCTTC
TRBJ1-6	TRBD1	TRBV5-1	-	CASTPRGDSFNSPLHF	TGCGCCAGCACGCCTCGGGGGGACAGTTTTAATTCACCCCTCCACTTT
TRBJ1-1	-	TRBV11-3	medium-sized	CASSLGGNTEAFF	TGTGCCAGCAGCTTAGGGGGGAACACTGAAGCTTTCTTT
TRBJ1-4	-	TRBV11-3	-	CASSSGDDEKLFF	TGTGCCAGCAGCTCGGGAGATGATGAAAAACTGTTTTTT
TRBJ2-7	TRBD1	TRBV5-1	-	CASSSGTDREQYF	TGCGCCAGCAGCTCCGGGACAGACCGCGAGCAGTACTTC
TRBJ2-2	-	TRBV21-1	medium-sized	CASSKGSSPGELFF	TGTGCCAGCAGCAAGGGGTCCAGCCCCGGGGAGCTGTTTTTT
TRBJ1-6	-	TRBV19	-	CASSKTPQGNYNSPLHF	TGTGCCAGTAGTAAGACCCCGCAAGGAAACTATAATTCACCCCTCCACTTT
TRBJ2-3	-	TRBV5-4	-	CASSLVSDTQYF	TGTGCCAGCAGCTTGGTGTCAGATACGCAGTATTTT
TRBJ2-3	-	TRBV9	few	CASSVSGGSTDTQYF	TGTGCCAGCAGCGTATCCGGGGGAAGCACAGATACGCAGTATTTT
TRBJ2-2	-	TRBV27	few	CASTRWRGPDTGELFF	TGTGCCAGCACCCGTTGGAGGGGGCCCGACACCGGGGAGCTGTTTTTT
TRBJ1-3	-	TRBV7-6	few	CASSPIRNTIYF	TGTGCCAGCAGCCCAATTCGAAACACCATATATTTT
TRBJ1-1	-	TRBV6-5	-	CASSYGRGRNTEAFF	TGTGCCAGCAGTTACGGGAGAGGGAGGAACACTGAAGCTTTCTTT
TRBJ2-7	-	TRBV4-2	large	CASSQDHNGISEQYF	TGTGCCAGCAGCCAAGATCATAACGGAATCTCCGAGCAGTACTTC
TRBJ2-1	-	TRBV15	-	CATSRGAYNEQFF	TGTGCCACCAGCAGAGGCGCATACAATGAGCAGTTCTTC
TRBJ2-1	-	TRBV29-1	few	CSVETGSRQFF	TGCAGCGTTGAAACAGGGAGCAGGCAGTTCTTC
TRBJ2-7	-	TRBV9	-	CASSVVAWGVEQYF	TGTGCCAGCAGCGTAGTAGCCTGGGGCGTAGAGCAGTACTTC